In this sample, the clone carrying this T cell receptor beta chain is medium-sized. Trimming shortened V by 5 bases and J by 3 bases, and 14 bases separated the two germline ends. The CDR3 extends over 13 amino acids. The germline V gene encodes CDR1 SQVTM and CDR2 ANQGSEA. This record belongs to a study of immune reconstitution after stem cell transplant in scleroderma. TCRdb processed the RT-PCR reads anew with MiXCR; each CDR3 protein has one entry. The table includes roughly 2,600 distinct CDR3 sequences, 3.6% detected once. This TCR came from a human donor with systemic sclerosis. Sampling was done before or after autologous hematopoietic stem cell transplantation (not recorded which). The genes are TRBV29-1 and TRBJ2-7, with no clear D. The CDR3 sequence is CSVFSANVYEQYF. CDR3 DNA sequence: TGCAGCGTTTTTTCGGCCAACGTCTACGAGCAGTACTTC.